The entry below gives a single T cell receptor (beta chain) sequence along with its context. Other DNA sequences of this sample code for an identical CDR3. The data stem from a study of blood T cell repertoires in COVID-19. Study in general: Specimens from acute and convalescent COVID-19 originated in the United States, Italy and Spain. T cells, B-cell-depleted T cells, or PBMCs supplied cDNA or gDNA.

The V gene's germline CDR1 is SGHRS and CDR2 YFSETQ. With V trimmed by 2 bases and J by 4 bases, 2 bases remained unmatched. The CDR3 is 15 residues long. Methods used by the authors: Amplified reference gene primers provided the basis for estimating nucleated cell counts. The data were produced by immunoSEQ multiplex PCR, yet TCRdb's version contains in-frame clones alone and is incomplete. That table supplies the V and J calls and clone size; D and trimming were determined from the DNA. The sample yields some 120,000 clones, approximately 80% seen once. This TCR was sampled from a man in his sixties with acute or convalescent COVID-19. Sequencing used peripheral blood. This chain links TRBV5-1 with TRBJ2-2, with 10 nucleotides matching TRBD2. Here the CDR3 DNA reads TGCGCCAGCAGCTTAGCGGGAGGGTCCACCGGGGAGCTGTTTTTT. Translation gives CASSLAGGSTGELFF. The variable domain in full, completed from reference TRBV5-1 and TRBJ2-2, reads KAGVTQTPRYLIKTRGQQVTLSCSPISGHRSVSWYQQTPGQGLQFLFEYFSETQRNKGNFPGRFSGRQFSNSRSEMNVSTLELGDSALYLCASSLAGGSTGELFFGEGSRLTVL.